A single sample is the source of the 3 T cell receptor beta chains below, sequenced in a study of OX40 agonist ivuxolimab in advanced cancers. TCRdb keeps only in-frame clones here, not all; method: immunoSEQ multiplex PCR. The table shows approximately 47,000 clones, with 88% occurring only once. Sequences were derived from CD4+ or CD8+ T cells sorted from blood, sampled in a trial of the OX40 agonist ivuxolimab. Every receptor here comes from an adult with an advanced solid tumor such as melanoma, head and neck, liver or kidney cancer.

The chain is built from TRBV5-6 and TRBJ1-2, with D perhaps matching TRBD1 (5 bases). The length of the CDR3 is 13 residues. Germline V gene lookup returns CDR1 SGHDT and CDR2 YYEEEE. Trimming took 4 bases from V and 5 from J, leaving 12 bases between them. This chain's CDR3 is CASSPGRVYGYTF. The CDR3 nucleotides are TGTGCCAGCAGCCCGGGACGGGTATATGGCTACACCTTC.

The V gene is TRBV23-1, the J gene TRBJ1-6; a possible D gene is TRBD1 (5 bases). TRBV23-1 qualifies as an ORF whose function is uncertain. This CDR3 region has 21 residues. Trimming cost V 0 bases and J 7 bases, with 28 bases left between them. CDR3 nucleotides: TGCGCCAGCAGTCAATCCCAAAATAGGAGACGAGACAGATTGTGGAATTCACCCCTCCACTTT. Protein product: CASSQSQNRRRDRLWNSPLHF.

This clone was detected only a few times. V gene TRBV25-1 combines with J gene TRBJ1-5; D is unclear. CDR3 size: 14 residues. The germline V gene has CDR1 MGHDK and CDR2 SYGVNS. V shed 3 bases and J shed 4 bases, with 10 bases lying between them. The DNA for the CDR3 is TGTGCCAGCAGTGATCATGCGGGAAATCAGCCCCAGCATTTT. Translating gives CASSDHAGNQPQHF.